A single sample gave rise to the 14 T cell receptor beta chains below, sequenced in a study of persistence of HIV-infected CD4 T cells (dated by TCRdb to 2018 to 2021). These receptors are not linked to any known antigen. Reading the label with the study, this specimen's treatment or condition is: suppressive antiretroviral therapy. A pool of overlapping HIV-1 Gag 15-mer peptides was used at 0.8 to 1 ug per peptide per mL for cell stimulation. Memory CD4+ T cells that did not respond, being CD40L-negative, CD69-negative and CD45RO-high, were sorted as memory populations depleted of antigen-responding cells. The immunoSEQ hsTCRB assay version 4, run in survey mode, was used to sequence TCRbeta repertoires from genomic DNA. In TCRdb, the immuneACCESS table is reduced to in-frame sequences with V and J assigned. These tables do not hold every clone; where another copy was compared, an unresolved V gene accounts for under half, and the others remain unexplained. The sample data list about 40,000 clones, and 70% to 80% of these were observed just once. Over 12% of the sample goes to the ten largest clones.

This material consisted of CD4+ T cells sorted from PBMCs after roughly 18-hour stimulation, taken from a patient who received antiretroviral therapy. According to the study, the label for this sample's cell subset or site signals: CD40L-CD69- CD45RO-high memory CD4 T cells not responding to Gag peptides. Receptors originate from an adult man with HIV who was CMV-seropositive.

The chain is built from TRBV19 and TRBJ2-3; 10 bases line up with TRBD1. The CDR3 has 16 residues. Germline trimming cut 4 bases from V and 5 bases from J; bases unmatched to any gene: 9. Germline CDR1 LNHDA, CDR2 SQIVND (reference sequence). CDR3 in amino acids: CASSTFPRDRGDTQYF. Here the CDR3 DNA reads TGTGCCAGTAGTACGTTTCCCCGGGACAGGGGAGATACGCAGTATTTT.

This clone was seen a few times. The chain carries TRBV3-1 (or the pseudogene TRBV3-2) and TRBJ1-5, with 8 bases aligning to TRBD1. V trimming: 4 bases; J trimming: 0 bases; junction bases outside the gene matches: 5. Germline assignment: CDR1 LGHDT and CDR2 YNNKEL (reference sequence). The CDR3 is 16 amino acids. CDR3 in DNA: TGTGCCAGCAGCCCCCACAGGGGGGTTAGCAATCAGCCCCAGCATTTT. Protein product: CASSPHRGVSNQPQHF.

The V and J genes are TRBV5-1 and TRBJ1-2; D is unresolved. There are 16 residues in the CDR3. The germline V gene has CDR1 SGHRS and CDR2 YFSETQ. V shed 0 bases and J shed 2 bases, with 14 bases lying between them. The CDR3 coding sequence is TGCGCCAGCAGCTTGGATCCGGCCTTGATGAACTATGGCTACACCTTC. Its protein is CASSLDPALMNYGYTF.

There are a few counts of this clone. CDR3 loop: CASRRANSPLHF. For the CDR3, the DNA is TGTGCCAGCAGACGGGCCAATTCACCCCTCCACTTT. The chain carries TRBV5-7 and TRBJ1-6; the D is unclear. TRBV5-7 is sorted into the ORF group, with uncertain function. This CDR3 comprises 12 residues. V lost 5 bases and J lost 7, with 7 bases in between.

This CDR3 is CAIRTGPNQPQHF. In DNA, the CDR3 is TGTGCCATCAGGACAGGTCCCAATCAGCCCCAGCATTTT. The rearrangement uses TRBV10-3 and TRBJ1-5; D may be TRBD1 (6 bases). The CDR3 extends over 13 amino acids. The V gene's germline CDR1 is ENHRY and CDR2 SYGVKD. V lost 6 bases and J 3 bases, leaving 9 bases between the germline ends.

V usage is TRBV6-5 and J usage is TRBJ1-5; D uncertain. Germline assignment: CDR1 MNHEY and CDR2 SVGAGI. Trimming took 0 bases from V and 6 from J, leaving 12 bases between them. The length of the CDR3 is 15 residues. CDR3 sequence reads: CASSYSGEIPQPQHF. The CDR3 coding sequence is TGTGCCAGCAGTTACTCCGGGGAAATCCCTCAGCCCCAGCATTTT.

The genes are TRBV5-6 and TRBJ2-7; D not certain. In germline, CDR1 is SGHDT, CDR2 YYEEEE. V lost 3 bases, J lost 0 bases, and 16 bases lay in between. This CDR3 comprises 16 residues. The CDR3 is CASSSMTRLSSYEQYF. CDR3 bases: TGTGCCAGCAGCTCTATGACACGGCTCAGCTCCTACGAGCAGTACTTC.

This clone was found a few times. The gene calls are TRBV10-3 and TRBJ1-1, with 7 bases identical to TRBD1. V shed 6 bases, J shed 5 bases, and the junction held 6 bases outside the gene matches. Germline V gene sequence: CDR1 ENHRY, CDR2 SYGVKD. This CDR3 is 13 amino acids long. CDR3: CAISPTGNTEAFF. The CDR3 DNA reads TGTGCCATCAGCCCGACAGGGAATACTGAAGCTTTCTTT.

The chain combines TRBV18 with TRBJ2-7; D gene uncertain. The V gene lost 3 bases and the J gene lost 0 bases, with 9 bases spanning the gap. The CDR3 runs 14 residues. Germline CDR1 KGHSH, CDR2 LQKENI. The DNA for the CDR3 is TGTGCCAGCTCACCTGGAACGTCCTCCTACGAGCAGTACTTC. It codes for CASSPGTSSYEQYF.

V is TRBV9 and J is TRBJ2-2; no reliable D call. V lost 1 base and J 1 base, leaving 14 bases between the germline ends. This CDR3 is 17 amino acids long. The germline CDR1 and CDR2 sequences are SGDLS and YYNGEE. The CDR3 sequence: CASSVRGDRVNTGELFF. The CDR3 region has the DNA TGTGCCAGCAGCGTAAGAGGTGATCGGGTGAACACCGGGGAGCTGTTTTTT. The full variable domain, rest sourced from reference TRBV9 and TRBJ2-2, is DSGVTQTPKHLITATGQRVTLRCSPRSGDLSVYWYQQSLDQGLQFLIQYYNGEERAKGNILERFSAQQFPDLHSELNLSSLELGDSALYFCASSVRGDRVNTGELFFGEGSRLTVL.

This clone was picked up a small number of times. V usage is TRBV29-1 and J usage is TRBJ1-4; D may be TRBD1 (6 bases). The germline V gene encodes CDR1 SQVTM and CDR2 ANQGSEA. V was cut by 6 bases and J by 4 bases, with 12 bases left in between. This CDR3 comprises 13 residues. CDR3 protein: CSVSQGLNEKLFF. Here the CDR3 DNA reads TGCAGCGTCTCACAGGGCCTTAATGAAAAACTGTTTTTT.

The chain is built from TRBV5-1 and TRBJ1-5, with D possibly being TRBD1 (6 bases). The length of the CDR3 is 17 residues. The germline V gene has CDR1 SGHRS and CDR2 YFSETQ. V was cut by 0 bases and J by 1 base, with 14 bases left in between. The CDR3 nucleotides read TGCGCCAGCAGCTTGGACCCAGGGGTGGGGAGCAATCAGCCCCAGCATTTT. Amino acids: CASSLDPGVGSNQPQHF. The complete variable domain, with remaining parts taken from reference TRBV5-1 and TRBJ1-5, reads KAGVTQTPRYLIKTRGQQVTLSCSPISGHRSVSWYQQTPGQGLQFLFEYFSETQRNKGNFPGRFSGRQFSNSRSEMNVSTLELGDSALYLCASSLDPGVGSNQPQHFGDGTRLSIL.

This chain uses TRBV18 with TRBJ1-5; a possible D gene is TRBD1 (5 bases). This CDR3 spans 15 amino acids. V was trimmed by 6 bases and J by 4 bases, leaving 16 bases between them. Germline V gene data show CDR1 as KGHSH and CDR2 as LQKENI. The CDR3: CASSPGLPVNQPQHF. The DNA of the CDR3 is TGTGCCAGCTCCCCGGGACTCCCGGTAAATCAGCCCCAGCATTTT.

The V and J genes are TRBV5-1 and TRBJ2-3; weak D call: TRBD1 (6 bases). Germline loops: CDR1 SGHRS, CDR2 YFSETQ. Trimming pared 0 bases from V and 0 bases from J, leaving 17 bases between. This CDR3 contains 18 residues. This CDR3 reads CASSLARTALSSTDTQYF. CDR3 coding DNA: TGCGCCAGCAGCTTGGCCCGGACAGCCTTATCTAGCACAGATACGCAGTATTTT.